This T cell receptor (beta chain) was observed in a study of beta chain features in type 1 diabetes. Every isolated RNA sample was fully reverse transcribed, so sequencing captured expressed TCRB transcripts. Only in-frame clones appear in the TCRdb table, and some are missing; sequencing was by immunoSEQ multiplex PCR. The sample has about 330,000 clones; approximately 9.9% are singletons. This receptor was obtained from a woman aged 25 to 39 in good health. Sequencing was performed on naive CD4+ T cells from blood.

CDR3 in DNA: TGTGCCAGCAGTTCCCCAGCGGGAGGGCCTACAGATACGCAGTATTTT. It codes for CASSSPAGGPTDTQYF. V and J are TRBV28 and TRBJ2-3; TRBD2 agrees at 10 bases. The germline CDR1 and CDR2 sequences are MDHEN and SYDVKM. Unmatched junction bases numbered 7, after V lost 4 bases and J lost 3 bases. This CDR3 has 16 residues. The variable domain in full, completed from reference TRBV28 and TRBJ2-3, reads DVKVTQSSRYLVKRTGEKVFLECVQDMDHENMFWYRQDPGLGLRLIYFSYDVKMKEKGDIPEGYSVSREKKERFSLILESASTNQTSMYLCASSSPAGGPTDTQYFGPGTRLTVL.